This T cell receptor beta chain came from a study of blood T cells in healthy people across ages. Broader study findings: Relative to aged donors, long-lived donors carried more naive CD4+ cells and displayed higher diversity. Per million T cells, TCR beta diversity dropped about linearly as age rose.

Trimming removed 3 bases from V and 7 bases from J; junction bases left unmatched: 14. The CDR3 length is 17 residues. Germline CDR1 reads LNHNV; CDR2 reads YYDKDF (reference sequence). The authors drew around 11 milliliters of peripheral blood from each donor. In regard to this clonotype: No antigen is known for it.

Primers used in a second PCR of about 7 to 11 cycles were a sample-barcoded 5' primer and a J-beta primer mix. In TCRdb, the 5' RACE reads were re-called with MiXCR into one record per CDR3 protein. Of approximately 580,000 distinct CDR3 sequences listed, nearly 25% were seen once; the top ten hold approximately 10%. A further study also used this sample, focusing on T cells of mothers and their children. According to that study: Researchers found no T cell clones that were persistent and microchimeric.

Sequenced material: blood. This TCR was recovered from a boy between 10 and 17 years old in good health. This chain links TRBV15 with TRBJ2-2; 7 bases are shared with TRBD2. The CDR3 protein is CATSSPDGGGPNGELFF. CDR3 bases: TGTGCCACCAGCAGCCCCGATGGCGGGGGACCGAACGGGGAGCTGTTTTTT.